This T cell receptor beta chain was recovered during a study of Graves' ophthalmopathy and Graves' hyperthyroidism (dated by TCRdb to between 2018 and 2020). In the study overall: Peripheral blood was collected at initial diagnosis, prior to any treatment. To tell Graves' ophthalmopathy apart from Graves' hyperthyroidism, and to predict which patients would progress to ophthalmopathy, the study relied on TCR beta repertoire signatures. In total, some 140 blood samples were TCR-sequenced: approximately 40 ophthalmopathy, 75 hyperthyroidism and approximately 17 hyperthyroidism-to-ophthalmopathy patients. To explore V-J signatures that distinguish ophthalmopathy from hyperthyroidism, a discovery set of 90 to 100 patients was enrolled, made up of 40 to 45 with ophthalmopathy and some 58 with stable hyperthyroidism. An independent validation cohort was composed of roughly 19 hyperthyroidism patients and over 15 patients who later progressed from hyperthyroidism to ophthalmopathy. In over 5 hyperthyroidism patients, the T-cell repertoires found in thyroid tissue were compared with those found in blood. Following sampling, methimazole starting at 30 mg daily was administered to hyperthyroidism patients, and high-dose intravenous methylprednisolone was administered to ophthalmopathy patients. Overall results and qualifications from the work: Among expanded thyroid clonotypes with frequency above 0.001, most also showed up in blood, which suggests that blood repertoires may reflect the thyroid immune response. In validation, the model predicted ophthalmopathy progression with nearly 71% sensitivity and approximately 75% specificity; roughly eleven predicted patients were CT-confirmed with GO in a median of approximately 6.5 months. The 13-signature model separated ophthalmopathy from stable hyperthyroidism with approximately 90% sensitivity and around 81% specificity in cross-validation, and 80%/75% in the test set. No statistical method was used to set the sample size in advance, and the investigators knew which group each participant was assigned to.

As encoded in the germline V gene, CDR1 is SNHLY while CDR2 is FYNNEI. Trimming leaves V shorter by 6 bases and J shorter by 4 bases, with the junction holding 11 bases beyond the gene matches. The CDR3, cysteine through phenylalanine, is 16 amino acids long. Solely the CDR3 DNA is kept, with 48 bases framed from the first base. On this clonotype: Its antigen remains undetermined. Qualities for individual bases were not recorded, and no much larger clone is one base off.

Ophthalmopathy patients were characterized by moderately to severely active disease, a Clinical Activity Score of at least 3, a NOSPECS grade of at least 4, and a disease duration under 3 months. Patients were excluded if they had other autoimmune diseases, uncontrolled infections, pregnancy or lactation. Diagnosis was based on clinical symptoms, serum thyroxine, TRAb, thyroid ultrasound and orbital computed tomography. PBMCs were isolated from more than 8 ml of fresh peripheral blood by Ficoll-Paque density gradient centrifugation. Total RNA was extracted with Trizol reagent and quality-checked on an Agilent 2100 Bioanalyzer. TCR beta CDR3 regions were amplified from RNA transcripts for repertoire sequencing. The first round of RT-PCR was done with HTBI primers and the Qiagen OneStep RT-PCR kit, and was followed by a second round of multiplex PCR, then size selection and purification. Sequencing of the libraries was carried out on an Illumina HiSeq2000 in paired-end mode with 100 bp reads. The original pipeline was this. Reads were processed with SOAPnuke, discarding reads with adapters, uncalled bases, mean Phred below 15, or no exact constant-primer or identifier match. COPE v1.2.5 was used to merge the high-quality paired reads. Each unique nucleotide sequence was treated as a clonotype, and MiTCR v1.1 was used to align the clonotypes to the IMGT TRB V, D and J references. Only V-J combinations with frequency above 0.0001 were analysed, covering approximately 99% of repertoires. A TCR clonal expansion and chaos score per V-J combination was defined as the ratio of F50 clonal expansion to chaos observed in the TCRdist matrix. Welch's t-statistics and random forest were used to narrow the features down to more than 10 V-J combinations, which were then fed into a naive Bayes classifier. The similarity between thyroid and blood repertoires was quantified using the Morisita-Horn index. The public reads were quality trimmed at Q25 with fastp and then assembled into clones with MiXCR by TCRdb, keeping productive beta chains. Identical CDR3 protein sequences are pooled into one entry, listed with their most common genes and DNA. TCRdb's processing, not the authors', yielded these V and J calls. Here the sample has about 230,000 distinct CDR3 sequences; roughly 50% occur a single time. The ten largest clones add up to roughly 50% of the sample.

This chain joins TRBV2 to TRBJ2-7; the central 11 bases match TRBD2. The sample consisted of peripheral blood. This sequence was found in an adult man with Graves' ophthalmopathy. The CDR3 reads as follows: CASSHLTSGRKYEQYF. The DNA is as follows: TGTGCCAGCAGCCACCTAACTAGCGGGAGAAAATACGAGCAGTACTTC.